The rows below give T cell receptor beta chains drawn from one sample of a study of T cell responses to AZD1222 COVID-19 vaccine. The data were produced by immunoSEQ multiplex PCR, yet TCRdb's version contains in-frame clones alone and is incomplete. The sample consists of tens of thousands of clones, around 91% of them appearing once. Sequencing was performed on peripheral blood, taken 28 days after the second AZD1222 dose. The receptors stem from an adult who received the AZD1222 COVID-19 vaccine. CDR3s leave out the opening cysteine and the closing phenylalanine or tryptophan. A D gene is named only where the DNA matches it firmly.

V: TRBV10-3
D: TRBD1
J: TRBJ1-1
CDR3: AISEGQGRYTEAF

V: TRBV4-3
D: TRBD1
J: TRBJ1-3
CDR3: ASSSGQGSGNTIY

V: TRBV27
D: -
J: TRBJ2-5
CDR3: ASSLSAGLSQY

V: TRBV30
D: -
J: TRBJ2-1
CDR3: AWSVRAGLEQF

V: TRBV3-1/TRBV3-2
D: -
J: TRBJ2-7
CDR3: PTSQDERGRGGYEQY

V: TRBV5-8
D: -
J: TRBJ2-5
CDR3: ASSLGRLGQETQY

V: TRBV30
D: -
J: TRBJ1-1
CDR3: AWRGKAEAF

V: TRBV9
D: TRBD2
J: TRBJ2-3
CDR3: ASSVGLAGGGGTQY

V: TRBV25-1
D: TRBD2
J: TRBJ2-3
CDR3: ASSSPSGRGGSDTQY

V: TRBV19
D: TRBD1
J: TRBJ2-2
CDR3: ASSAARDRMAGELF

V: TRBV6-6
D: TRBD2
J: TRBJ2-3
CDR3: ASSETSGAANTQY

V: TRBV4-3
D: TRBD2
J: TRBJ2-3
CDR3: ASSQGGSGGSTDTQY

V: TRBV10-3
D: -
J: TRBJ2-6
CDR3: AIPQDSGANVLT

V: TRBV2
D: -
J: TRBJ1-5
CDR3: ASRPDTGNQPQH

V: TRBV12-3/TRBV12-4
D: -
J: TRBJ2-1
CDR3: ASSLRGAGEQF